Sequencing of this T cell receptor beta chain was carried out in a study of T cells after yellow fever vaccination. A remark on this clonotype: A read error is possible here, since a much larger clone lies one base away.

Each CDR3 protein gets one entry after TCRdb re-called the 5' RACE reads with MiXCR. Of 250,000 to 400,000 distinct CDR3 sequences listed, 4.1% were seen once; the top ten hold roughly 25%. V was shortened by 5 bases and J by 4 bases, with 15 bases between the two germline ends. The CDR3 has 15 amino acids. Germline V gene data show CDR1 as SGHAT and CDR2 as FQNNGV. This sequence originates from a man aged 18 to 29 who received the YFV17D yellow fever vaccine. This chain connects TRBV11-2 to TRBJ1-3, with D possibly matching TRBD1 (5 bases). The starting material was PBMCs, obtained 5 days after the yellow fever booster vaccination. CDR3 sequence: CASSPGRVAGNTIYF. CDR3 DNA sequence: TGTGCCAGCAGCCCAGGCAGGGTCGCAGGAAACACCATATATTTT. Supplemented by reference TRBV11-2 and TRBJ1-3, the full variable domain reads EAGVAQSPRYKIIEKRQSVAFWCNPISGHATLYWYQQILGQGPKLLIQFQNNGVVDDSQLPKDRFSAERLKGVDSTLKIQPAKLEDSAVYLCASSPGRVAGNTIYFGEGSWLTVV.